The clone carrying this TCR beta chain was seen a handful of times. The target antigen is unknown. This sample was included in a study of beta chain features in type 1 diabetes. Points from the study as a whole: The study found fewer insertions and more deletions at VDJ junctions in type 1 diabetes patients.

The study reverse transcribed the entire isolated RNA, so it sequenced expressed TCRB transcripts. Samples of naive, central memory and regulatory T cells yielded a mean of around 4 million reads. This table comes from immunoSEQ multiplex PCR, and its TCRdb copy is limited to in-frame clones, with some not included. The data hold about 150,000 clones, with over 7.5% observed a single time. V lost 4 bases to trimming and J lost 0 bases, with 13 bases between them. CDR1 and CDR2 from the germline V gene are MDHEN and SYDVKM. CDR3 length equals 17 residues. J is TRBJ1-6 and V is TRBV28; D unclear. The specimen sequenced was central memory CD4+ T cells from blood. The origin of this receptor is a man aged 18 to 30 in good health. The CDR3 DNA reads TGTGCCAGCAGTTCCCCCTCGGTTGCCTCCTATAATTCACCCCTCCACTTT. Translated, it gives CASSSPSVASYNSPLHF.